These T cell receptor beta chains were read from a single sample in a study of glioma-infiltrating T cells. TCRdb itself ran the multiplex PCR reads through MiXCR, one entry per CDR3 protein. The sample includes roughly 42,000 distinct CDR3 sequences, approximately 20% seen only once; the top ten take around 6.3%. Source material: glioma tissue, nonneoplastic brain tissue, or PBMCs (not recorded which). The receptors stem from a human donor with low-grade glioma or glioblastoma, undergoing nonglioma brain surgery, or in good health (not recorded which). Both conserved end residues are part of each CDR3. A D gene is named only where the DNA matches it firmly. Size values are once, few and many counts, or a class for expanded clones, and some rows have none.

J gene: TRBJ1-5; clone size: few; V gene: TRBV5-1; D gene: NA; CDR3 protein: CASSLDWGGGPQHF; CDR3 DNA: TGCGCCAGCAGCTTGGACTGGGGCGGGGGGCCCCAGCATTTT
J gene: TRBJ1-1; clone size: few; V gene: TRBV5-6; D gene: TRBD1; CDR3 protein: CASSFPTGTNTEAFF; CDR3 DNA: TGTGCCAGCAGCTTCCCGACAGGGACGAACACTGAAGCTTTCTTT
J gene: TRBJ1-4; clone size: NA; V gene: TRBV19; D gene: TRBD1; CDR3 protein: CASSPDRGVEKLFF; CDR3 DNA: TGTGCCAGTAGTCCGGACAGGGGAGTTGAAAAACTGTTTTTT
J gene: TRBJ2-1; clone size: many; V gene: TRBV7-6; D gene: NA; CDR3 protein: CASSLVGGPFNEQFF; CDR3 DNA: TGTGCCAGCAGCTTAGTGGGGGGGCCATTCAATGAGCAGTTCTTC
J gene: TRBJ2-5; clone size: NA; V gene: TRBV10-3; D gene: NA; CDR3 protein: CAIGRALTETQYF; CDR3 DNA: TGTGCCATCGGTCGCGCCCTCACGGAGACCCAGTACTTC
J gene: TRBJ2-3; clone size: many; V gene: TRBV4-3; D gene: NA; CDR3 protein: CASSQVAGIATNTDTQYF; CDR3 DNA: TGCGCCAGCAGCCAAGTAGCAGGGATAGCCACGAACACAGATACGCAGTATTTT
J gene: TRBJ1-5; clone size: few; V gene: TRBV9; D gene: NA; CDR3 protein: CASSVDDYSNQPQHF; CDR3 DNA: TGTGCCAGCAGCGTAGACGATTATAGCAATCAGCCCCAGCATTTT
J gene: TRBJ2-3; clone size: many; V gene: TRBV2; D gene: TRBD2; CDR3 protein: CASSELAGGTDTQYF; CDR3 DNA: TGTGCCAGCAGTGAACTAGCGGGGGGCACAGATACGCAGTATTTT
J gene: TRBJ2-5; clone size: many; V gene: TRBV20-1; D gene: TRBD1; CDR3 protein: CSASGTGDKAHQETQYF; CDR3 DNA: TGCAGTGCCTCCGGGACAGGGGATAAAGCGCACCAAGAGACCCAGTACTTC
J gene: TRBJ1-1; clone size: NA; V gene: TRBV6-4; D gene: NA; CDR3 protein: CARIPPATTEAFF; CDR3 DNA: TGTGCCCGCATCCCTCCTGCGACCACTGAAGCTTTCTTT
J gene: TRBJ2-7; clone size: NA; V gene: TRBV12-3/TRBV12-4; D gene: NA; CDR3 protein: CASGWGPSPPYEQYF; CDR3 DNA: TGTGCCAGCGGTTGGGGTCCTAGCCCACCCTACGAGCAGTACTTC
J gene: TRBJ2-7; clone size: many; V gene: TRBV15; D gene: NA; CDR3 protein: CATSRGSYEQYF; CDR3 DNA: TGTGCCACCAGCCGGGGCTCCTACGAGCAGTACTTC
J gene: TRBJ1-1; clone size: many; V gene: TRBV7-2; D gene: NA; CDR3 protein: CASSAYQVNTEAFF; CDR3 DNA: TGTGCCAGCAGCGCCTACCAGGTGAACACTGAAGCTTTCTTT
J gene: TRBJ2-1; clone size: NA; V gene: TRBV29-1; D gene: NA; CDR3 protein: CSVEAGAVEQFF; CDR3 DNA: TGCAGCGTTGAAGCGGGAGCGGTTGAGCAGTTCTTC
J gene: TRBJ1-2; clone size: many; V gene: TRBV28; D gene: NA; CDR3 protein: CASSLYGYGYTF; CDR3 DNA: TGTGCCAGCAGTTTATATGGCTATGGCTACACCTTC
J gene: TRBJ2-3; clone size: many; V gene: TRBV15; D gene: TRBD2; CDR3 protein: CATSRGGGGYTDTQYF; CDR3 DNA: TGTGCCACCAGCAGAGGTGGCGGGGGATACACAGATACGCAGTATTTT
J gene: TRBJ1-1; clone size: many; V gene: TRBV20-1; D gene: NA; CDR3 protein: CSARDREVLGGMGAEAFF; CDR3 DNA: TGCAGTGCTAGAGATCGAGAGGTCTTAGGGGGGATGGGGGCTGAAGCTTTCTTT
J gene: TRBJ2-1; clone size: many; V gene: TRBV5-1; D gene: NA; CDR3 protein: CASSRVSQFLDNEQFF; CDR3 DNA: TGCGCCAGCAGCAGGGTCAGCCAATTCCTAGACAATGAGCAGTTCTTC
J gene: TRBJ2-6; clone size: many; V gene: TRBV12-3/TRBV12-4; D gene: TRBD1; CDR3 protein: CASSPQGAGANVLTF; CDR3 DNA: TGTGCCAGCAGTCCACAGGGGGCTGGGGCCAACGTCCTGACTTTC
J gene: TRBJ2-2; clone size: many; V gene: TRBV28; D gene: NA; CDR3 protein: CASSFLASTGELFF; CDR3 DNA: TGTGCCAGCAGTTTTCTGGCGTCAACCGGGGAGCTGTTTTTT
J gene: TRBJ2-7; clone size: many; V gene: TRBV20-1; D gene: NA; CDR3 protein: CSARSQGTYEQYF; CDR3 DNA: TGCAGTGCTAGGTCGCAGGGGACCTACGAGCAGTACTTC
J gene: TRBJ2-5; clone size: NA; V gene: TRBV25-1; D gene: NA; CDR3 protein: CASSEATVQETQYF; CDR3 DNA: TGTGCCAGCAGTGAAGCAACAGTCCAAGAGACCCAGTACTTC